One and the same sample provided the 10 T cell receptor beta chains below, sequenced in a study of blood T cell repertoires in COVID-19. The assay was immunoSEQ multiplex PCR, and TCRdb's table has in-frame clones only and misses some. Found here are 25,000 to 35,000 clones, more than 80% of them singletons; the top ten hold under 45%. The sample taken for sequencing was peripheral blood. These receptors originate from a woman older than 75 with acute or convalescent COVID-19.

V gene TRBV18 combines with J gene TRBJ1-2; perhaps TRBD1 as D (5 bases). Germline CDR1 reads KGHSH; CDR2 reads LQKENI. The CDR3 spans 15 residues. The V and J ends lost 0 bases and 0 bases respectively, with 8 bases between them. The CDR3 DNA is TGTGCCAGCTCACCACCGACAGCCCCTAACTATGGCTACACCTTC. It is translated as CASSPPTAPNYGYTF. Looking up the rest from reference TRBV18 and TRBJ1-2 gives the full variable domain: NAGVMQNPRHLVRRRGQEARLRCSPMKGHSHVYWYRQLPEEGLKFMVYLQKENIIDESGMPKERFSAEFPKEGPSILRIQQVVRGDSAAYFCASSPPTAPNYGYTFGSGTRLTVV.

There are a few counts of this clone. The chain combines TRBV4-1 with TRBJ2-2; TRBD2 matches at 14 bases. Germline V gives CDR1 MGHRA, CDR2 YSYEKL. The V and J ends lost 5 bases and 5 bases, in that order; junction bases with no gene match: 10. This CDR3 spans 18 amino acids. CDR3 protein: CASSKGGLAGVGTGELFF. CDR3 sequence (DNA): TGCGCCAGCAGCAAGGGGGGACTAGCGGGAGTAGGGACCGGGGAGCTGTTTTTT.

This clone was counted a few times. The genes are TRBV7-8 and TRBJ1-5; a weak D match, TRBD1 (5 bases). Germline V CDR1 and CDR2: SGHVS, FQNEAQ. The V gene lost 1 base and the J gene lost 10 bases, with 17 bases spanning the gap. The CDR3 length is 15 residues. CDR3 residues: CASSLEGAGRGPQHF. As DNA, the CDR3 is TGTGCCAGCAGCTTAGAAGGGGCAGGACGCGGACCCCAGCATTTT.

The genes are TRBV6-4 and TRBJ1-5, with a possible D match to TRBD1 (6 bases). The CDR3 consists of 15 residues. V was trimmed by 6 bases and J by 2 bases, leaving 14 bases between them. From germline, CDR1 is MRHNA and CDR2 SNTAGT. For the CDR3, the DNA is TGTGCCAGCAGCGCGGGGGGGCGAGGCAATCAGCCCCAGCATTTT. It yields the protein CASSAGGRGNQPQHF.

Only a few counts were recorded for this clone. This chain connects TRBV19 to TRBJ1-2, with 11 nucleotides matching TRBD1. CDR3 size: 13 residues. The ends lost 10 bases at V and 7 bases at J; junction bases unmatched: 8. Germline CDR1 and CDR2: LNHDA and SQIVND (reference sequence). CDR3 amino acids: CAIRTGGAGGYTF. For the CDR3, the DNA is TGTGCCATCCGGACAGGGGGCGCGGGTGGCTACACCTTC.

This clone has just one count. The chain joins TRBV7-9 to TRBJ2-3; the match to TRBD2 covers 10 bases. The V segment lost 4 bases and the J segment 5 bases; nucleotides outside the gene matches: 12. This CDR3 spans 17 amino acids. Germline CDR1 and CDR2: SEHNR and FQNEAQ (reference sequence). CDR3 loop: CASSSGRSGGAKDTQYF. The CDR3 DNA reads TGTGCCAGCAGCTCGGGGAGGAGCGGGGGGGCGAAAGATACGCAGTATTTT. Full variable domain (rest looked up from reference TRBV7-9 and TRBJ2-3): DTGVSQNPRHKITKRGQNVTFRCDPISEHNRLYWYRQTLGQGPEFLTYFQNEAQLEKSRLLSDRFSAERPKGSFSTLEIQRTEQGDSAMYLCASSSGRSGGAKDTQYFGPGTRLTVL.

There are a few counts of this clone. The chain couples TRBV19 to TRBJ2-3; no firm D call. Germline V lookup: CDR1 LNHDA, CDR2 SQIVND (reference sequence). The CDR3 has 15 amino acids. Trimming took 2 bases from V and 4 from J, leaving 13 bases between them. CDR3 sequence (DNA): TGTGCCAGTAGTATATACAGCCAAGCCTCAGATACGCAGTATTTT. Residues: CASSIYSQASDTQYF.

The chain has TRBV6-5 and TRBJ2-7; 9 nucleotides line up with TRBD2. This CDR3 is built from 14 residues. Trimming removed 6 bases from V and 4 bases from J; junction bases left unmatched: 7. Germline CDR1 reads MNHEY; CDR2 reads SVGAGI. In nucleotides, the CDR3 is TGTGCCAGCAGGAAGGCTAGCGGGATTTACGAGCAGTACTTC. Protein product: CASRKASGIYEQYF.

This sequence joins TRBV7-9 and TRBJ2-5; D is perhaps TRBD1 (6 bases). CDR3 length equals 14 residues. Trimming shortened V by 5 bases and J by 5 bases, and 15 bases separated the two germline ends. In germline, CDR1 is SEHNR, CDR2 FQNEAQ (reference sequence). The CDR3 region is CASSTQGLVETQYF. The CDR3 DNA follows: TGTGCCAGCAGCACCCAGGGGTTGGTGGAGACCCAGTACTTC.

V usage is TRBV25-1 and J usage is TRBJ2-3, with 9 nucleotides matching TRBD1. V lost 4 bases to trimming and J lost 3 bases; unmatched junction nucleotides: 11. The CDR3 totals 17 residues. The germline V gene has CDR1 MGHDK and CDR2 SYGVNS. The CDR3 sequence: CASSGTGTGLRTDTQYF. DNA for the CDR3: TGTGCCAGCAGTGGGACCGGGACAGGGCTTCGGACAGATACGCAGTATTTT.